This TCR beta chain is drawn from a study of blood T cell repertoires in COVID-19. Study context: The samples span acute and convalescent COVID-19 from the United States, Italy and Spain.

Measured with immunoSEQ multiplex PCR; TCRdb has only the in-frame clones, and not every one. The sample gives around 60,000 clones, around 83% of which show up once; 15% to 25% is in the top ten. While infection was still active, Seattle patients were enrolled and then followed longitudinally. This CDR3 comprises 15 residues. Germline lookup yields CDR1 MNHEY and CDR2 SVGAGI. The V and J ends lost 6 bases and 0 bases respectively, with 14 bases between them. The material sequenced was peripheral blood. The V and J genes are TRBV6-5 and TRBJ1-2; TRBD1 is a possible D gene (6 bases). This receptor was identified in a man aged 30 to 45 with COVID-19, enrolled during active disease. CDR3: CASSPRDTANYGYTF. As DNA, the CDR3 is TGTGCCAGCAGCCCGAGGGACACAGCTAACTATGGCTACACCTTC.